The 25 T cell receptor beta chains listed next were all sequenced from one sample in a study of cytomegalovirus exposure and HLA in healthy donors. PCR was performed using 60 Vbeta and 13 Jbeta primers. Produced via immunoSEQ multiplex PCR; TCRdb's table is partial and in-frame only. The sample includes some 180,000 clones, over 70% of them seen just once. The source material was PBMCs. The receptors shown here come from a male donor in good health and CMV-seronegative.

The V call is TRBV7-3, the J call TRBJ2-2; 9 bases line up with TRBD1. Trimming removed 5 bases from V and 1 base from J; junction bases left unmatched: 5. Germline V gene sequence: CDR1 SGHTA, CDR2 FQGTGA. This CDR3 spans 16 amino acids. The CDR3 reads CASSIRQGVNTGELFF. The CDR3 DNA reads as TGTGCCAGCAGCATCAGACAGGGGGTGAACACCGGGGAGCTGTTTTTT.

DNA for the CDR3: TGTGCCTGGAGTAGTTTAATCCTCTCCTACGAGCAGTACTTC. This codes for CAWSSLILSYEQYF. This sequence joins TRBV30 and TRBJ2-5; the D is unclear. The J call may be faulty, since TRBJ2-7 better matches the DNA end. CDR1 is GTSNPN, CDR2 SVGIG, per germline (reference sequence). CDR3 size: 14 residues.

There are a few counts of this clone. V is TRBV7-2 and J is TRBJ2-7; 15 positions agree with TRBD2. The V gene's germline CDR1 is SGHTA and CDR2 FQGNSA. J lost 2 bases, V lost 3 bases, and 5 bases had no gene match. This CDR3 is 17 amino acids long. As DNA, the CDR3 is TGTGCCAGCAGCTTGGGACTAGCGGGGGGACTTACCTACGAGCAGTACTTC. This codes for CASSLGLAGGLTYEQYF. Full variable domain (remainder filled in from reference TRBV7-2 and TRBJ2-7): GAGVSQSPSNKVTEKGKDVELRCDPISGHTALYWYRQSLGQGLEFLIYFQGNSAPDKSGLPSDRFSAERTGGSVSTLTIQRTQQEDSAVYLCASSLGLAGGLTYEQYFGPGTRLTVT.

V usage is TRBV11-3 and J usage is TRBJ2-2; TRBD1 agrees at 10 bases. This CDR3 spans 16 amino acids. Looked up from germline, CDR1 is SGHNT and CDR2 is YENEEA. After removal of 4 bases from V and 7 bases from J, the junction contained 9 bases not matched to a gene. The CDR3 spells CASSSRQGAGSGELFF. The CDR3 DNA follows: TGTGCCAGCAGCTCCCGACAGGGGGCCGGGAGCGGGGAGCTGTTTTTT. The complete variable domain, with remaining parts taken from reference TRBV11-3 and TRBJ2-2, reads EAGVVQSPRYKIIEKKQPVAFWCNPISGHNTLYWYLQNLGQGPELLIRYENEEAVDDSQLPKDRFSAERLKGVDSTLKIQPAELGDSAVYLCASSSRQGAGSGELFFGEGSRLTVL.

This clone was seen only a few times. The sample contains more than one DNA sequence encoding this CDR3. The V gene is TRBV6-5, the J gene TRBJ2-1; 11 bases fit TRBD2. J gave up 4 bases and V 6 bases, and 8 bases lay outside the gene matches. The V gene's germline CDR1 is MNHEY and CDR2 SVGAGI. The CDR3 loop spans 16 amino acids. The DNA for the CDR3 is TGTGCCAGCAGCTACGGGACTAGCGGAGGATACAATGAGCAGTTCTTC. It encodes CASSYGTSGGYNEQFF.

The CDR3 nucleotides read TGTGCCAGCAGCCCGGGGACAGGGATGGATACTGAAGCTTTCTTT. Protein: CASSPGTGMDTEAFF. V usage is TRBV7-9 and J usage is TRBJ1-1; TRBD1 matches 9 bases. V dropped 5 bases and J dropped 5; count of bases not matched to a gene: 9. The V gene's germline CDR1 is SEHNR and CDR2 FQNEAQ (reference sequence). This CDR3 is 15 amino acids long.

The chain joins TRBV6-6 to TRBJ2-1; 9 positions agree with TRBD1. Looked up from germline, CDR1 is MNHNY and CDR2 is SVGAGI (reference sequence). V shed 4 bases, J shed 8 bases, and the junction held 9 bases outside the gene matches. The CDR3 has 15 amino acids. CDR3 nucleotides: TGTGCCAGCAGTTCCTCGGGACAGGGTCAACATGAGCAGTTCTTC. As protein: CASSSSGQGQHEQFF.

The chain carries TRBV28 and TRBJ1-5; no definite D call. The length of the CDR3 is 12 residues. Germline CDR1 reads MDHEN; CDR2 reads SYDVKM. The V and J ends lost 8 bases and 3 bases respectively, with 8 bases between them. The CDR3 bases are TGTGCCAGCGTTCGAGACAATCAGCCCCAGCATTTT. Translation gives CASVRDNQPQHF.

This chain joins TRBV28 and TRBJ1-2; D call uncertain. Germline assignment: CDR1 MDHEN and CDR2 SYDVKM. Trimming cost V 8 bases and J 8 bases, with 24 bases left between them. This CDR3 comprises 15 residues. For the CDR3, the DNA is TGTGCCAGCCTCACCGGGTCTTACCCAGTTTCCGGCTACACCTTC. Translated: CASLTGSYPVSGYTF.

This clone was observed a handful of times. This chain connects TRBV6-6 to TRBJ1-3; possibly TRBD1 for D (5 bases). The CDR3 length is 16 residues. V was shortened by 0 bases and J by 4 bases, with 13 bases between the two germline ends. Germline V CDR1 and CDR2: MNHNY, SVGAGI (reference sequence). CDR3 sequence reads: CASSYSRAGSGNTIYF. CDR3 nucleotide sequence: TGTGCCAGCAGTTACTCTCGTGCAGGGTCCGGAAACACCATATATTTT.

The chain employs TRBV9 and TRBJ2-5, with D unclear. Trimming cost V 0 bases and J 3 bases, with 12 bases left between them. This CDR3 is 15 amino acids long. Germline assignment: CDR1 SGDLS and CDR2 YYNGEE. Here the CDR3 reads CASSVGLGTEETQYF. The CDR3 region has the DNA TGTGCCAGCAGCGTAGGGTTGGGCACAGAAGAGACCCAGTACTTC.

The chain combines TRBV4-1 with TRBJ1-3; D might be TRBD1 (5 bases). Deletions cut 0 bases from V and 0 bases from J, with 12 bases between. Looked up from germline, CDR1 is MGHRA and CDR2 is YSYEKL. This CDR3 region has 17 residues. This CDR3 is CASSQDPTAISGNTIYF. CDR3 DNA sequence: TGCGCCAGCAGCCAAGACCCGACAGCGATCTCTGGAAACACCATATATTTT.

The chain is built from TRBV7-9 and TRBJ1-4; TRBD1 is a possible D gene (5 bases). Germline V lookup: CDR1 SEHNR, CDR2 FQNEAQ (reference sequence). There are 16 residues in the CDR3. The ends were cut back, 5 bases at V and 0 bases at J, with 13 bases in the middle. The CDR3 DNA reads TGTGCCAGCAGCCTCATGACAGCTTCAACTAATGAAAAACTGTTTTTT. Its protein product is CASSLMTASTNEKLFF.

This clone was observed many times. The chain combines TRBV5-4 with TRBJ2-2, with no clear D. V was cut by 3 bases and J by 0 bases, with 12 bases left in between. The CDR3 is 16 residues long. Germline CDR1 and CDR2: SGHNT and YYREEE (reference sequence). As DNA, the CDR3 is TGTGCCAGCAGCTCCCTTCGAGGAACGAACACCGGGGAGCTGTTTTTT. This translates into CASSSLRGTNTGELFF.

This clone was recorded only once. This chain links TRBV9 with TRBJ2-1; 12 bases line up with TRBD2. V shed 0 bases and J 7 bases; nucleotides not matched to a gene: 5. Germline V gives CDR1 SGDLS, CDR2 YYNGEE. This CDR3 is built from 16 residues. CDR3 protein: CASSVVRTSGRNEQFF. The CDR3, as DNA: TGTGCCAGCAGCGTAGTGCGAACTAGCGGGAGGAATGAGCAGTTCTTC.

This chain uses TRBV30 with TRBJ1-5; D not resolved. V gave up 8 bases and J gave up 6 bases, with 17 bases separating them. This CDR3 is 13 amino acids long. The germline V gene encodes CDR1 GTSNPN and CDR2 SVGIG (reference sequence). This CDR3 reads CAVGSDLGQPQHF. The CDR3 nucleotides read TGTGCCGTAGGTTCGGATCTAGGTCAGCCCCAGCATTTT.

Only a few counts were recorded for this clone. The chain uses TRBV7-6 and TRBJ2-3, with D unclear. Germline CDR1 SGHVS, CDR2 FNYEAQ. With 0 bases removed from V and 0 bases from J, the gap between germline ends came to 7 bases. This CDR3 comprises 15 residues. The CDR3 loop reads CASSLAATSTDTQYF. The CDR3 DNA sequence: TGTGCCAGCAGCTTAGCAGCCACTAGCACAGATACGCAGTATTTT.

This rearrangement joins TRBV6-5 to TRBJ1-3; D unresolved. The CDR3 runs to 16 residues. Deletions cut 2 bases from V and 4 bases from J, with 15 bases between. Per the germline V gene, CDR1 is MNHEY and CDR2 is SVGAGI. Written as DNA, the CDR3 is TGTGCCAGCAGTTACGAATCGAGCGACCTGGGAAACACCATATATTTT. This sequence encodes CASSYESSDLGNTIYF.

The rearrangement joins TRBV5-1 to TRBJ2-6, with D possibly TRBD2 on 6 matching bases. Germline assignment: CDR1 SGHRS and CDR2 YFSETQ. This CDR3 is built from 16 residues. Trimming left V 4 bases short and J 1 base short, with 12 bases between. The CDR3 reads CASSAWSGSGANVLTF. Here the CDR3 DNA reads TGCGCCAGCAGCGCGTGGAGCGGGTCTGGGGCCAACGTCCTGACTTTC.

This clone has more than one count but fewer than ten. CDR3 sequence: CASSYSDFHTDTQYF. The DNA of the CDR3 is TGTGCCAGCAGTTACTCGGACTTCCACACAGATACGCAGTATTTT. The chain is built from TRBV6-5 and TRBJ2-3, with a weak D call TRBD2 (5 bases). V shed 0 bases and J shed 2 bases, with 9 bases lying between them. This CDR3 is 15 amino acids long. Germline V lookup: CDR1 MNHEY, CDR2 SVGAGI.

The rearrangement links TRBV6-1 to TRBJ2-7, with 7 positions matching TRBD1. Germline CDR1 reads MNHNS; CDR2 reads SASEGT. The ends lost 10 bases at V and 3 bases at J; junction bases unmatched: 9. CDR3 length: 13 residues. The CDR3 loop reads CATLPGQFYEQYF. CDR3 nucleotide sequence: TGTGCCACCCTGCCGGGACAGTTCTACGAGCAGTACTTC.

This clone was seen only once. The DNA of the CDR3 is TGTGCCAGCAGCGTTGGCGGGGTACTATTCTATGGCTACACCTTC. Protein: CASSVGGVLFYGYTF. V gene TRBV9 combines with J gene TRBJ1-2; D call uncertain. Germline V lookup: CDR1 SGDLS, CDR2 YYNGEE. Trimming left V 2 bases short and J 4 bases short, with 15 bases between. The CDR3 consists of 15 residues.

The rearrangement uses TRBV11-2 and TRBJ2-1; 7 nucleotides line up with TRBD2. The germline gives CDR1 SGHAT, CDR2 FQNNGV. The V gene end was trimmed by 5 bases and the J gene end by 10 bases; junction bases not matched to a gene: 11. The CDR3 is 14 amino acids. The CDR3 loop is CASSPSRLAEEQFF. CDR3 in DNA: TGTGCCAGCAGCCCGAGTCGGCTAGCGGAAGAGCAGTTCTTC.

The V and J genes are TRBV9 and TRBJ1-5, with 7 bases that match TRBD1. V trimming: 4 bases; J trimming: 8 bases; junction bases outside the gene matches: 12. In germline, CDR1 is SGDLS, CDR2 YYNGEE. The CDR3 runs to 15 residues. The CDR3 DNA reads as TGTGCCAGCAGCTCTAGTGGAGGGGGCCTAGAGCCCCAGCATTTT. Translation: CASSSSGGGLEPQHF.

The CDR3: CASRLGQLSGANVLTF. CDR3 in DNA: TGTGCCAGCAGACTCGGACAGCTCTCTGGGGCCAACGTCCTGACTTTC. The V and J genes are TRBV28 and TRBJ2-6; D possibly corresponds to TRBD1 (6 bases). CDR3 size: 16 residues. Germline lookup yields CDR1 MDHEN and CDR2 SYDVKM. The V gene lost 6 bases and the J gene lost 0 bases, with 12 bases spanning the gap.